This note documents a single T cell receptor beta chain sequence. Its specificity is not known. The protocol was immunoSEQ multiplex PCR, while the TCRdb copy is restricted to in-frame clones and leaves out a portion. The data hold around 1.9 million clones, with about 93% observed a single time. These data come from a study of shared clonotypes between healthy human individuals. Study-level points and caveats: Several donors held about 5% of naive CD4 clonotypes in common.

The length of the CDR3 is 13 residues. V dropped 7 bases and J dropped 11 bases, with 20 bases sitting between them. The germline V gene has CDR1 MDHEN and CDR2 SYDVKM. Naive CD8 populations comprised CD45RO-negative cells positively selected for CCR7, excluding terminally differentiated effector memory CD45RA+ cells. Sequenced sample: naive CD8+ T cells from PBMCs. This sequence joins TRBV28 and TRBJ2-5; D might be TRBD1 (6 bases). The clonotype comes from a man between 18 and 35 years old in good health. Some clones in this sample may be carry-over from other donors' samples. This CDR3 reads CASTIRDTIEQYF. CDR3 nucleotides: TGTGCCAGCACCATAAGGGACACTATTGAGCAGTACTTC. The variable domain in full, completed from reference TRBV28 and TRBJ2-5, reads DVKVTQSSRYLVKRTGEKVFLECVQDMDHENMFWYRQDPGLGLRLIYFSYDVKMKEKGDIPEGYSVSREKKERFSLILESASTNQTSMYLCASTIRDTIEQYFGPGTRLLVL.